This record concerns one T cell receptor (beta chain) sequence. These data belong to a study of T cells in Graves' hyperthyroidism and ophthalmopathy. Germline lookup yields CDR1 MGHRA and CDR2 YSYEKL. The CDR3 totals 16 residues. J gave up 2 bases and V 1 base, and 3 bases lay outside the gene matches. There were TCR beta CDR3 regions amplified from RNA transcripts. In the first-round RT-PCR of the TCR CDR3, the HTBI primer set was used. TCRdb redid the calling of the multiplex PCR reads with MiXCR, one entry per CDR3 protein. The sample consists of more than 500,000 distinct CDR3 sequences, under 60% of them appearing once.

Sequencing used peripheral blood or thyroid tissue (not recorded which). The chain is built from TRBV4-1 and TRBJ1-5; 9 positions match TRBD1. This sequence originates from an adult woman with Graves' disease, either hyperthyroidism or ophthalmopathy (not recorded which). Here the CDR3 reads CASSQVRTGGNQPQHF. CDR3 sequence (DNA): TGCGCCAGCAGCCAAGTTCGGACAGGGGGCAATCAGCCCCAGCATTTT.